This TCR beta chain comes out of a study of cytomegalovirus exposure and HLA in healthy donors. Whole-study context: Genotyping showed less than 85% of 350 to 400 donors falling in the Caucasian-associated ancestry cluster.

General study results and limits: A later analysis linked 15,000 to 20,000 TCR beta sequences to HLA alleles at 0.05 false discovery rate.

Comment on this clone: Its antigen is unknown.

Researchers ran the PCR with 60 Vbeta and 13 Jbeta primers. Method: immunoSEQ multiplex PCR; TCRdb's copy keeps in-frame clones and lacks some. Of 100,000 to 150,000 clones in the sample, around four fifths were seen once. There are 11 residues in the CDR3. Trimming left V 6 bases short and J 8 bases short, with 10 bases between. In germline, CDR1 is MDHEN, CDR2 SYDVKM. The chain carries TRBV28 and TRBJ1-1; no definite D call. Material: PBMCs. The sequence came from a male donor in good health and CMV-seronegative. The CDR3 protein is CASSSLPEAFF. The CDR3 nucleotides are TGTGCCAGCAGCTCACTCCCCGAAGCTTTCTTT. The variable domain in full, with the rest retrieved from reference TRBV28 and TRBJ1-1, is DVKVTQSSRYLVKRTGEKVFLECVQDMDHENMFWYRQDPGLGLRLIYFSYDVKMKEKGDIPEGYSVSREKKERFSLILESASTNQTSMYLCASSSLPEAFFGQGTRLTVV.